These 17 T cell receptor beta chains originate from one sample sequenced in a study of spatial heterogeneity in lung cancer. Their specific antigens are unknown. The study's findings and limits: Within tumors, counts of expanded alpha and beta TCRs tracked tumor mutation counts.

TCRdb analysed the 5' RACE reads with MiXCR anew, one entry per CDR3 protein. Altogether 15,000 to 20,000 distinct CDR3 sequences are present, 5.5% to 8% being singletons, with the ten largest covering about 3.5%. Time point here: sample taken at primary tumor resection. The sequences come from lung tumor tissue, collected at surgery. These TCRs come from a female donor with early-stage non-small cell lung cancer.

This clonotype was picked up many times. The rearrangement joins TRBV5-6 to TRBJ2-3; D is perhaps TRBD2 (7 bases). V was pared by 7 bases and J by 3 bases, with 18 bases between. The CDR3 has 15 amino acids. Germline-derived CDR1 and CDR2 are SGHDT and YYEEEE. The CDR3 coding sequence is TGTGCCAGCTGGGGGCCGCGGGAGAGGACAGATACGCAGTATTTT. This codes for CASWGPRERTDTQYF. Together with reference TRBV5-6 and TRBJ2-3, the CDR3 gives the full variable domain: DAGVTQSPTHLIKTRGQQVTLRCSPKSGHDTVSWYQQALGQGPQFIFQYYEEEERQRGNFPDRFSGHQFPNYSSELNVNALLLGDSALYLCASWGPRERTDTQYFGPGTRLTVL.

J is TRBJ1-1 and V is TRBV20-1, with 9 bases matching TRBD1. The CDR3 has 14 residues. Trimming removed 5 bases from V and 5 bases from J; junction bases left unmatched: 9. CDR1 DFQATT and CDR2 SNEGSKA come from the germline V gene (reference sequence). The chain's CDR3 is CSAHRQGGWTEAFF. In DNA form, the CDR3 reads TGCAGTGCTCATCGACAGGGGGGGTGGACTGAAGCTTTCTTT.

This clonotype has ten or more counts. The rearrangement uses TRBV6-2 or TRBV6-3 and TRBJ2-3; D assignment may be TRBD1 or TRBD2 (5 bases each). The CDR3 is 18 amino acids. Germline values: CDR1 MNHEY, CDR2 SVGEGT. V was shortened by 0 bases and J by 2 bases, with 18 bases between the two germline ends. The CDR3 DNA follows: TGTGCCAGCAGTTACTCGAGAGTCTGGGGGTTTGTCACAGATACGCAGTATTTT. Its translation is CASSYSRVWGFVTDTQYF.

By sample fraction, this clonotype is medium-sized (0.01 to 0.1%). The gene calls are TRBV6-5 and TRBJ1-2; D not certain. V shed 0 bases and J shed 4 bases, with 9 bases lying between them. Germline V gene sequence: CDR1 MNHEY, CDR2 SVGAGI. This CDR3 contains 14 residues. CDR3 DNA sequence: TGTGCCAGCAGTTACTCCCAGCCCGGCTATGGCTACACCTTC. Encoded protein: CASSYSQPGYGYTF.

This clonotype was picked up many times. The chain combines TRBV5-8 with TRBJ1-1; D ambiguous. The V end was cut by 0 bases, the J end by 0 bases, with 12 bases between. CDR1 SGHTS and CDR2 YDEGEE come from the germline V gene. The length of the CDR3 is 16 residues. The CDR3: CASSLVGRYLNTEAFF. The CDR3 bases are TGTGCCAGCAGCTTGGTGGGCCGCTATTTGAACACTGAAGCTTTCTTT.

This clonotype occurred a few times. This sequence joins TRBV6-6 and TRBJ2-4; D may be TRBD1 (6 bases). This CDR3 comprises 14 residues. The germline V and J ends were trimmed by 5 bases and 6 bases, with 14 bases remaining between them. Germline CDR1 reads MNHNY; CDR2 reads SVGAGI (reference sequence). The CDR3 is CASSATTQGNIQYF. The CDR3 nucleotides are TGTGCCAGCAGTGCCACTACACAGGGAAACATTCAGTACTTC.

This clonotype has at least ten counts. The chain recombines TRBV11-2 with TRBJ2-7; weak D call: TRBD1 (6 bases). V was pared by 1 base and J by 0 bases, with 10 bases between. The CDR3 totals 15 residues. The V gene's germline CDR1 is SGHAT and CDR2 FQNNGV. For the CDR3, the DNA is TGTGCCAGCAGCTTAGTCGGACAGCACTCCTACGAGCAGTACTTC. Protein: CASSLVGQHSYEQYF.

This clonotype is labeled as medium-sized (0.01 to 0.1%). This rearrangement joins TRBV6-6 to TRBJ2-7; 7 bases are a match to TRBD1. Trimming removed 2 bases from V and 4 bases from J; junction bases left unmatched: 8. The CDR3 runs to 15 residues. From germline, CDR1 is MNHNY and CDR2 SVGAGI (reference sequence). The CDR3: CASSYVQGVVYEQYF. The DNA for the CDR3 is TGTGCCAGCAGTTACGTCCAGGGGGTAGTTTACGAGCAGTACTTC.

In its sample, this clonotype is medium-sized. The CDR3 region is CASSQVLYPDTQYF. The CDR3 bases are TGTGCCAGCAGCCAAGTTTTGTACCCAGATACGCAGTATTTT. V usage is TRBV14 and J usage is TRBJ2-3; D not certain. The V end was cut by 1 base, the J end by 4 bases, with 9 bases between. Germline V gene sequence: CDR1 SGHDN, CDR2 FVKESK. The CDR3 totals 14 residues.

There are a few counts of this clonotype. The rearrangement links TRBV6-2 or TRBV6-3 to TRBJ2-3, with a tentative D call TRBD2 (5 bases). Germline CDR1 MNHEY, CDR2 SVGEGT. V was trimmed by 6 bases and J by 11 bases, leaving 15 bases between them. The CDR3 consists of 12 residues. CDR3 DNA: TGTGCCAGCAGCCAACAACTAGTCTGGCAGTATTTT. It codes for CASSQQLVWQYF.

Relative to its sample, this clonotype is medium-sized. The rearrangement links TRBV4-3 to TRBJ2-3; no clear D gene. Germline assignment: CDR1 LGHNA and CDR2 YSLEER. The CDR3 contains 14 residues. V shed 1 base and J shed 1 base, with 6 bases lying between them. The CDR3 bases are TGCGCCAGCAGCCAAGTTGGCGGCACAGATACGCAGTATTTT. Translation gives CASSQVGGTDTQYF.

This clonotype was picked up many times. The DNA of the CDR3 is TGTGCCAGCAGCTTAGGCCCCCCTGGTTCAGGGTCTGTTGACAATGAGCAGTTCTTC. Translation gives CASSLGPPGSGSVDNEQFF. The chain has TRBV7-2 and TRBJ2-1; D possibly corresponds to TRBD1 (5 bases). CDR1 is SGHTA and CDR2 is FQGNSA in the germline V gene. This CDR3 is 19 amino acids long. V shed 1 base and J shed 5 bases, with 24 bases lying between them. Full variable domain (remainder filled in from reference TRBV7-2 and TRBJ2-1): GAGVSQSPSNKVTEKGKDVELRCDPISGHTALYWYRQSLGQGLEFLIYFQGNSAPDKSGLPSDRFSAERTGGSVSTLTIQRTQQEDSAVYLCASSLGPPGSGSVDNEQFFGPGTRLTVL.

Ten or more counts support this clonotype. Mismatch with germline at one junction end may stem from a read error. CDR3 coding DNA: TGTGCCAGCAGCATAGCGGGACAGGGCACGAATGAGCAGTTCTTC. It yields the protein CASSIAGQGTNEQFF. The chain has TRBV7-2 and TRBJ2-1; tentative D call: TRBD1 (9 bases). The CDR3 is 15 residues long. CDR1 is SGHTA and CDR2 is FQGNSA in the germline V gene.

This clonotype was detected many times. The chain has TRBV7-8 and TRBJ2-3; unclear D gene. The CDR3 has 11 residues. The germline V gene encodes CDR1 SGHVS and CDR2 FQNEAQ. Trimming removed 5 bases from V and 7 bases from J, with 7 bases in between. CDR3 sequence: CASSLLNTQYF. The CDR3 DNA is TGTGCCAGCAGCCTCCTCAATACGCAGTATTTT. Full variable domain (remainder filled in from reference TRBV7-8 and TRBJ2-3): GAGVSQSPRYKVAKRGQDVALRCDPISGHVSLFWYQQALGQGPEFLTYFQNEAQLDKSGLPSDRFFAERPEGSVSTLKIQRTQQEDSAVYLCASSLLNTQYFGPGTRLTVL.

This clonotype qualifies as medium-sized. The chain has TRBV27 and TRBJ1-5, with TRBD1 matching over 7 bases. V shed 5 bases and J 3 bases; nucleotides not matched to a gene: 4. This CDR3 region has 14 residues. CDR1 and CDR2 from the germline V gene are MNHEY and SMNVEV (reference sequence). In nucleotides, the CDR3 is TGTGCCAGCAGTAGACAGGGAACCAATCAGCCCCAGCATTTT. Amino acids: CASSRQGTNQPQHF.

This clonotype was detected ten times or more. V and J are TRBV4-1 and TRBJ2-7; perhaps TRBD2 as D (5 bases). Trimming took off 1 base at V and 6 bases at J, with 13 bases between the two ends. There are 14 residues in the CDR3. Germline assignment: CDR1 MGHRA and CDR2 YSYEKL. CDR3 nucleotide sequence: TGCGCCAGCAGCCAAGGCCTAGCTAAAGGCGAGCAGTACTTC. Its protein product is CASSQGLAKGEQYF.

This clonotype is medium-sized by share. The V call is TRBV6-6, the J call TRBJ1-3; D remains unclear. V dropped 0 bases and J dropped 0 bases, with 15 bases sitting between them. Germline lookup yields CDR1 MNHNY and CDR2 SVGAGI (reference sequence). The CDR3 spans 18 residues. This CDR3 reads CASSYSGWQFASGNTIYF. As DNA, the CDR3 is TGTGCCAGCAGTTACTCTGGATGGCAGTTCGCCTCTGGAAACACCATATATTTT.